This T cell receptor (beta chain) was obtained from a study of cytomegalovirus exposure and HLA in healthy donors. Findings of the study overall: The study recorded 150 to 200 TCR beta chains that were cytomegalovirus-associated.

V was trimmed by 1 base and J by 4 bases, leaving 7 bases between them. This CDR3 has 14 amino acids. Looked up from germline, CDR1 is SGHDN and CDR2 is FVKESK. Amplification used 60 Vbeta primers and 13 Jbeta primers. The table came from immunoSEQ multiplex PCR; TCRdb's copy has only in-frame clones and leaves some out. This sample has about 80,000 clones, with approximately 66% found just once. This clone has more than one count but fewer than ten. Its matching antigen is unknown. The chain has TRBV14 and TRBJ2-2; no reliable D call. This TCR was recovered from a male donor in good health and CMV-seropositive. The specimen sequenced was PBMCs. CDR3: CASSQVRGTGELFF. In DNA, the CDR3 is TGTGCCAGCAGCCAAGTAAGAGGCACCGGGGAGCTGTTTTTT.